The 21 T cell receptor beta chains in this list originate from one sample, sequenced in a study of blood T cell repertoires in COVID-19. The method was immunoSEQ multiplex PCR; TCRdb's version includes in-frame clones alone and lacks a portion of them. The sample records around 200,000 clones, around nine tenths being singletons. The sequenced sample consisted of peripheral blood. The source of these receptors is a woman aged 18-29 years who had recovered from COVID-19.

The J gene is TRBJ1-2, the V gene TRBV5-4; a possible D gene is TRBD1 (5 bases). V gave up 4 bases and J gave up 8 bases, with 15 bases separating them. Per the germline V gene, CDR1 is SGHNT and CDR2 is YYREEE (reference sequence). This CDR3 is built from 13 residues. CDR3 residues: CASSLVTGYGYTF. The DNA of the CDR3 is TGTGCCAGCAGCCTGGTTACAGGTTACGGCTACACCTTC.

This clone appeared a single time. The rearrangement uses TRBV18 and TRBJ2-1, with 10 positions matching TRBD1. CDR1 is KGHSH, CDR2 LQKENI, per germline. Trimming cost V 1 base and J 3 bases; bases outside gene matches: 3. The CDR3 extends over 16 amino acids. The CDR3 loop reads CASSPRRTGGYNEQFF. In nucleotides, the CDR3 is TGTGCCAGCTCACCACGCCGGACAGGGGGCTACAATGAGCAGTTCTTC.

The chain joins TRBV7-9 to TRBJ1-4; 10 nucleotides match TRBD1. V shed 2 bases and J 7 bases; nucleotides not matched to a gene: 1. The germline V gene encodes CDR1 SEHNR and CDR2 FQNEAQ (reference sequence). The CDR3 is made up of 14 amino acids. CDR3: CASSLRQGAEKLFF. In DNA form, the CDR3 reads TGTGCCAGCAGCTTAAGACAGGGGGCTGAAAAACTGTTTTTT.

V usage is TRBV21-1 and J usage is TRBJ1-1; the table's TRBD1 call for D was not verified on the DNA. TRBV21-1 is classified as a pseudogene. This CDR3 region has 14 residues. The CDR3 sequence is CASTARQVNTEAFF. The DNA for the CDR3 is TGTGCCAGCACCGCTCGACAGGTAAACACTGAAGCTTTCTTT.

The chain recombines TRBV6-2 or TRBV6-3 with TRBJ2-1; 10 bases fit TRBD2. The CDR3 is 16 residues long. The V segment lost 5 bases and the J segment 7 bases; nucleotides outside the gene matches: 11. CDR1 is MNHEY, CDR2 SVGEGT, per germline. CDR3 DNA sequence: TGTGCCAGCAGTCCCATAGCGGGAGGCCGTATTAATGAGCAGTTCTTC. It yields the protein CASSPIAGGRINEQFF.

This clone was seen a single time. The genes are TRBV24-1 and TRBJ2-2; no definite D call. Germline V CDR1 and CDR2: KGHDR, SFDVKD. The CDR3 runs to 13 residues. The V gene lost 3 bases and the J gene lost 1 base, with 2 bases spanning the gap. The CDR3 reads CATSDRNTGELFF. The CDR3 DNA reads TGTGCCACCAGTGATCGGAACACCGGGGAGCTGTTTTTT.

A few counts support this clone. This CDR3 is CASQTGHTEAFF. CDR3 DNA: TGTGCCAGCCAGACAGGGCACACTGAAGCTTTCTTT. The rearrangement uses TRBV19 and TRBJ1-1, with 7 bases that match TRBD1. This CDR3 is built from 12 residues. Trimming took 9 bases from V and 3 from J; bases not matched to a gene: 4. Per germline, CDR1 LNHDA and CDR2 SQIVND (reference sequence).

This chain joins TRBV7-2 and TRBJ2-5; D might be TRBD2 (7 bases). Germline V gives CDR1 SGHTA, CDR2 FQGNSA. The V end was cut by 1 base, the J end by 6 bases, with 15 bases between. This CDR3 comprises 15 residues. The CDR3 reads CASSLVGGGGQTQYF. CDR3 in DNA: TGTGCCAGCAGCTTAGTAGGGGGGGGCGGGCAGACCCAGTACTTC.

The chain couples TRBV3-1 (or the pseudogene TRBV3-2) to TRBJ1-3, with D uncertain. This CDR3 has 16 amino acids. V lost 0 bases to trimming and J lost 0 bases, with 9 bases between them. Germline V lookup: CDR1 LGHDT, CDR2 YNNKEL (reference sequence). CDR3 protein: CASSQDLRGSGNTIYF. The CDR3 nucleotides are TGTGCCAGCAGCCAAGATCTGCGCGGCTCTGGAAACACCATATATTTT.

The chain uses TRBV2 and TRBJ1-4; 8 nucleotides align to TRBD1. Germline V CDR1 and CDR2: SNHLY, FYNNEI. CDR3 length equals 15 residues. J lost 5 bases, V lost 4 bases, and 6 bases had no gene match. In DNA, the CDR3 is TGTGCCAGCAGTGCGGGACAGGCCGAAAATGAAAAACTGTTTTTT. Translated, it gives CASSAGQAENEKLFF.

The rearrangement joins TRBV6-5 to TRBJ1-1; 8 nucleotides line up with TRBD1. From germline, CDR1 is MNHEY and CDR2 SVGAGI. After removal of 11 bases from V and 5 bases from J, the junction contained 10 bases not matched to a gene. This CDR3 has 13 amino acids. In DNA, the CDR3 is TGTGCCGCCGGCCAGGGGGCGCAAACTGAAGCTTTCTTT. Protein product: CAAGQGAQTEAFF.

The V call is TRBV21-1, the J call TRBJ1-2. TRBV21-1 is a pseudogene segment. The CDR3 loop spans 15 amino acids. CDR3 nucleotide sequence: TGTGCCAGCAGCAAGTGGAGCGGGAAAGTGTTTGGCTACACCTTC. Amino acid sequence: CASSKWSGKVFGYTF.

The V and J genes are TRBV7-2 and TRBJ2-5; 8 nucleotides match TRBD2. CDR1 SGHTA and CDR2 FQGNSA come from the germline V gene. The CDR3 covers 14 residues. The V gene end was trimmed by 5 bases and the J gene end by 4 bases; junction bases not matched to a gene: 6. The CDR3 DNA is TGTGCCAGCAGCCTACGGGGGGGTGGAGAGACCCAGTACTTC. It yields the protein CASSLRGGGETQYF.

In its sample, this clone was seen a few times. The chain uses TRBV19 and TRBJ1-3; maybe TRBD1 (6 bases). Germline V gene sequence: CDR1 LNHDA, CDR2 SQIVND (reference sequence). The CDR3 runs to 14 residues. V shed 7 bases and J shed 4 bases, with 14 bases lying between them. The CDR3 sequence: CASKGQGPGNTIYF. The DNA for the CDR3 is TGTGCCAGTAAAGGGCAGGGGCCAGGAAACACCATATATTTT.

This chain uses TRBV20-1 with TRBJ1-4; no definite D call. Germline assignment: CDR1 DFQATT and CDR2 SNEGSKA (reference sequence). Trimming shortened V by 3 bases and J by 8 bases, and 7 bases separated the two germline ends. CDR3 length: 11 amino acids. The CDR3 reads CSASMGEKLFF. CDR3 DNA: TGCAGTGCTAGTATGGGCGAAAAACTGTTTTTT.

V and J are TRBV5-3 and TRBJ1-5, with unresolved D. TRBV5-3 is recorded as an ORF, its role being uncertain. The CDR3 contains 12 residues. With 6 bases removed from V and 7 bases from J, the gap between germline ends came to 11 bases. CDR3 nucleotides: TGTGCCAGAACCCCGTTGAGGCAGCCCCAGCATTTT. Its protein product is CARTPLRQPQHF.

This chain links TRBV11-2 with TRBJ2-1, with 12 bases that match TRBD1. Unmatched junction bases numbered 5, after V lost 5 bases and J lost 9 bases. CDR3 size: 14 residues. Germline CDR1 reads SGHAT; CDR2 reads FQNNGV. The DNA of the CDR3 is TGTGCCAGCAGCCGGGACAGGGGGCAGGGTGAGCAGTTCTTC. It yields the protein CASSRDRGQGEQFF.

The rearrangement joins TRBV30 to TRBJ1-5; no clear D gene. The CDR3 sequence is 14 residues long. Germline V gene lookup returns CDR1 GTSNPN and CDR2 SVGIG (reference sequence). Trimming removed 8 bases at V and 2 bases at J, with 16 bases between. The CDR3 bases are TGTGCCAGAAAAGGAGGGTTTGGCAATCAGCCCCAGCATTTT. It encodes CARKGGFGNQPQHF.

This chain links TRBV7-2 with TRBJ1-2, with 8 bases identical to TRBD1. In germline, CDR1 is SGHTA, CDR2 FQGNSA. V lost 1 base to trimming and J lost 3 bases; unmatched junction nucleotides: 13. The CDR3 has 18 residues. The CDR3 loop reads CASSLDSGGASYYYGYTF. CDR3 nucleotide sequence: TGTGCCAGCAGCTTAGATTCAGGGGGCGCCTCATACTACTATGGCTACACCTTC. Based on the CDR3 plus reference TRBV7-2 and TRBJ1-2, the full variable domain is GAGVSQSPSNKVTEKGKDVELRCDPISGHTALYWYRQSLGQGLEFLIYFQGNSAPDKSGLPSDRFSAERTGGSVSTLTIQRTQQEDSAVYLCASSLDSGGASYYYGYTFGSGTRLTVV.

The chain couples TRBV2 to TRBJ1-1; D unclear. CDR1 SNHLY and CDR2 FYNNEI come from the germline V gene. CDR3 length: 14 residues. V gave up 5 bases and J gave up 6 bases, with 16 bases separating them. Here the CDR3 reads CASSTMVVTAEAFF. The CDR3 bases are TGTGCCAGCAGTACCATGGTTGTAACAGCTGAAGCTTTCTTT.

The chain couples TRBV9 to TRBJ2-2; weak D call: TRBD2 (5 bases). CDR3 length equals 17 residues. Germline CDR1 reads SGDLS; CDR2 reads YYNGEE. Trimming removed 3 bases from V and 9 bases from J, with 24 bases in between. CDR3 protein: CASSGTPGMSSKRELFF. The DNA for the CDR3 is TGTGCCAGCAGCGGGACTCCTGGGATGTCATCCAAGAGGGAGCTGTTTTTT.